These 28 T cell receptor beta chains were sequenced from one sample in a study of blood T cell repertoires in COVID-19. TCRdb keeps only in-frame clones here, not all; method: immunoSEQ multiplex PCR. The table lists about 260,000 clones, roughly 87% of them singletons. Source material: peripheral blood. The receptors were sampled from a human donor in a cohort sampled during active COVID-19.

The gene calls are TRBV5-1 and TRBJ1-6, with TRBD1 matching 8 bases. V shed 2 bases, J shed 7 bases, and the junction held 5 bases outside the gene matches. This CDR3 is built from 15 residues. Germline V gives CDR1 SGHRS, CDR2 YFSETQ. CDR3 residues: CASSFWTGRNSPLHF. Here the CDR3 DNA reads TGCGCCAGCAGCTTCTGGACAGGGAGGAATTCACCCCTCCACTTT. Drawing the rest from reference TRBV5-1 and TRBJ1-6, the complete variable domain is KAGVTQTPRYLIKTRGQQVTLSCSPISGHRSVSWYQQTPGQGLQFLFEYFSETQRNKGNFPGRFSGRQFSNSRSEMNVSTLELGDSALYLCASSFWTGRNSPLHFGNGTRLTVT.

The rearrangement links TRBV11-1 to TRBJ1-1, with D possibly matching TRBD1 (6 bases). This CDR3 contains 15 residues. V was pared by 5 bases and J by 4 bases, with 17 bases between. Germline lookup yields CDR1 SGHAT and CDR2 FQDESV (reference sequence). CDR3 residues: CASSGRQRRGTEAFF. DNA of the CDR3: TGTGCCAGCAGCGGACGACAACGCAGGGGCACTGAAGCTTTCTTT.

V and J are TRBV6-5 and TRBJ2-7; possible D gene TRBD1, 6 bases. The CDR3 covers 13 residues. The V end lost 6 bases, the J end lost 5 bases, and 14 bases lay between the germline ends. CDR1 and CDR2 from the germline V gene are MNHEY and SVGAGI. Here the CDR3 reads CASRRDNLDEQYF. Written as DNA, the CDR3 is TGTGCCAGCAGACGGGACAACCTTGACGAGCAGTACTTC.

The chain is built from TRBV28 and TRBJ2-7; no clear D gene. The CDR3 loop spans 11 amino acids. The ends were cut back, 4 bases at V and 7 bases at J, with 8 bases in the middle. Germline-derived CDR1 and CDR2 are MDHEN and SYDVKM. This CDR3 is CASSSPVEQYF. The CDR3 DNA sequence: TGTGCCAGCAGTTCTCCAGTGGAGCAGTACTTC.

The CDR3 loop is CASSIRDSRHNEQFF. The CDR3 DNA reads TGTGCCAGCAGTATCCGGGACAGTAGGCACAATGAGCAGTTCTTC. The rearrangement links TRBV28 to TRBJ2-1; 7 bases fit TRBD1. Germline V gives CDR1 MDHEN, CDR2 SYDVKM. This CDR3 comprises 15 residues. V shed 5 bases, J shed 5 bases, and the junction held 9 bases outside the gene matches.

The rearrangement joins TRBV21-1 to TRBJ2-2; TRBD1, as called in the table, went unchecked against the DNA. TRBV21-1 is flagged as a pseudogene. CDR3 size: 15 residues. The CDR3 reads CASTGTGGTGGELFF. CDR3 bases: TGTGCCAGCACCGGGACAGGGGGAACCGGCGGGGAGCTGTTTTTT.

The rearrangement links TRBV29-1 to TRBJ2-1, with TRBD1 as a possible D gene (6 bases). Per germline, CDR1 SQVTM and CDR2 ANQGSEA. The germline V and J ends were trimmed by 7 bases and 10 bases, with 14 bases remaining between them. The CDR3 totals 11 residues. CDR3 nucleotide sequence: TGCAGCGCCGAACAGGGTCAGGAGCAGTTCTTC. Amino acids: CSAEQGQEQFF.

The CDR3 reads CATSDSRGTSGLQETQYF. CDR3 coding DNA: TGTGCCACCAGTGATTCAAGGGGGACTAGCGGGTTACAAGAGACCCAGTACTTC. This chain uses TRBV24-1 with TRBJ2-5, with TRBD2 identical over 12 bases. From germline, CDR1 is KGHDR and CDR2 SFDVKD. Trimming removed 2 bases from V and 2 bases from J; junction bases left unmatched: 8. The CDR3 length is 18 residues.

J is TRBJ2-2 and V is TRBV2; tentative D call: TRBD2 (6 bases). Trimming cost V 7 bases and J 7 bases, with 22 bases left between them. CDR1 SNHLY and CDR2 FYNNEI come from the germline V gene. The CDR3 sequence is 16 residues long. CDR3 sequence reads: CASTSPSARVDGELFF. The CDR3 DNA follows: TGTGCCAGCACCTCCCCTAGCGCCCGCGTCGACGGGGAGCTGTTTTTT.

The chain recombines TRBV20-1 with TRBJ2-1; TRBD1 matches 9 bases. The CDR3 loop spans 15 amino acids. V was pared by 3 bases and J by 10 bases, with 13 bases of the junction left unmatched. Germline values: CDR1 DFQATT, CDR2 SNEGSKA (reference sequence). The DNA for the CDR3 is TGCAGTGCTAGTGGTTGGGACAGGGCCTCTGACGAGCAGTTCTTC. It translates to CSASGWDRASDEQFF.

The CDR3 region has the DNA TGTGCCAGCAGTCAGACCGGGACTAGCGGGAACAATGAGCAGTTCTTC. Translated, it gives CASSQTGTSGNNEQFF. The chain recombines TRBV27 with TRBJ2-1, with 13 bases matching TRBD2. Germline V gene sequence: CDR1 MNHEY, CDR2 SMNVEV (reference sequence). The CDR3 is made up of 16 amino acids. Germline trimming cut 5 bases from V and 5 bases from J; bases unmatched to any gene: 6.

The chain is built from TRBV30 and TRBJ1-5; the match to TRBD1 covers 7 bases. After removal of 0 bases from V and 7 bases from J, the junction contained 9 bases not matched to a gene. The CDR3 has 15 residues. Germline V gene lookup returns CDR1 GTSNPN and CDR2 SVGIG (reference sequence). The CDR3 coding sequence is TGTGCCTGGAGTGTATACAGGGGTCTTGAGCAGCCCCAGCATTTT. Protein product: CAWSVYRGLEQPQHF.

This clone was counted once. The V call is TRBV5-8, the J call TRBJ1-1; 7 bases line up with TRBD1. CDR1 and CDR2 from the germline V gene are SGHTS and YDEGEE. CDR3 size: 14 residues. Losses at the gene ends were 5 bases for V and 1 base for J; bases not matched to a gene: 5. CDR3 sequence reads: CASRQGQPNTEAFF. CDR3 DNA sequence: TGTGCCAGCAGACAGGGACAGCCGAACACTGAAGCTTTCTTT. The variable domain in full, with the rest retrieved from reference TRBV5-8 and TRBJ1-1, is EAGVTQSPTHLIKTRGQQATLRCSPISGHTSVYWYQQALGLGLQFLLWYDEGEERNRGNFPPRFSGRQFPNYSSELNVNALELEDSALYLCASRQGQPNTEAFFGQGTRLTVV.

The chain links TRBV10-3 to TRBJ2-5; perhaps TRBD1 as D (6 bases). Between the trimmed V and J ends, which lost 6 bases and 4 bases, there was a span of 12 bases. Germline V gene lookup returns CDR1 ENHRY and CDR2 SYGVKD. The CDR3 spans 13 residues. CDR3 sequence: CAISLGQRETQYF. CDR3 bases: TGTGCCATCAGCTTAGGACAGCGAGAGACCCAGTACTTC.

The chain combines TRBV19 with TRBJ1-5; 7 nucleotides align to TRBD1. CDR3 length: 15 amino acids. In germline, CDR1 is LNHDA, CDR2 SQIVND (reference sequence). The V segment lost 5 bases and the J segment 7 bases; nucleotides outside the gene matches: 11. The CDR3, as DNA: TGTGCCAGTAGTCAGTCGACAGGGTTTGGACAGCCCCAGCATTTT. Translation: CASSQSTGFGQPQHF.

This clone was seen a few times. One junction end does not reproduce the germline sequence, and a read error may be involved. The V call is TRBV7-7, the J call TRBJ2-5, with D maybe TRBD1 (6 bases). Germline lookup yields CDR1 SSHAT and CDR2 FNYEAQ (reference sequence). This CDR3 spans 15 amino acids. Written as DNA, the CDR3 is TGTGCTAGCAGCCGCAATGGCAGGGGCCAAGAGACCCAGTACTTC. It translates to CASSRNGRGQETQYF.

This clone came up once. The chain has TRBV11-3 and TRBJ2-5; D ambiguous. This CDR3 contains 13 residues. CDR1 and CDR2 (germline): SGHNT, YENEEA. V dropped 1 base and J dropped 2 bases, with 5 bases sitting between them. This CDR3 is CASSLGLQETQYF. In DNA form, the CDR3 reads TGTGCCAGCAGCTTAGGACTGCAAGAGACCCAGTACTTC. The variable domain in full, with the rest retrieved from reference TRBV11-3 and TRBJ2-5, is EAGVVQSPRYKIIEKKQPVAFWCNPISGHNTLYWYLQNLGQGPELLIRYENEEAVDDSQLPKDRFSAERLKGVDSTLKIQPAELGDSAVYLCASSLGLQETQYFGPGTRLLVL.

This CDR3 reads CASSSLLAGVNEQFF. CDR3 nucleotides: TGTGCCAGCAGCTCCTTACTAGCGGGAGTCAATGAGCAGTTCTTC. The chain joins TRBV7-6 to TRBJ2-1; 11 nucleotides line up with TRBD2. The CDR3 spans 15 residues. Germline CDR1 is SGHVS and CDR2 is FNYEAQ. Trimming took 4 bases from V and 6 from J; bases not matched to a gene: 5.

CDR3: CASSYGTAMNTEAFF. For the CDR3, the DNA is TGTGCCAGCAGTTACGGGACAGCTATGAACACTGAAGCTTTCTTT. The chain couples TRBV6-5 to TRBJ1-1, with 7 nucleotides matching TRBD1. This CDR3 has 15 residues. The germline V gene has CDR1 MNHEY and CDR2 SVGAGI. The junction had 3 bases not matched to a gene; V was cut back by 2 bases and J by 0 bases.

This rearrangement joins TRBV5-4 to TRBJ2-3; the D gene is possibly TRBD1 (5 bases). Germline CDR1 SGHNT, CDR2 YYREEE (reference sequence). The CDR3 runs to 13 residues. V dropped 9 bases and J dropped 3 bases, with 14 bases sitting between them. The CDR3 protein is CAIPFGATDTQYF. The CDR3 coding sequence is TGTGCCATTCCCTTTGGGGCGACAGATACGCAGTATTTT.

The V call is TRBV2, the J call TRBJ2-2; 8 positions agree with TRBD1. Trimming at V came to 9 bases and at J to 1 base, leaving 4 bases not matched to a gene. The CDR3 has 14 amino acids. Germline V gene lookup returns CDR1 SNHLY and CDR2 FYNNEI. The CDR3 is CARQGELNTGELFF. The CDR3 bases are TGTGCCAGACAGGGGGAACTGAACACCGGGGAGCTGTTTTTT.

The chain joins TRBV29-1 to TRBJ2-7; maybe TRBD1 (6 bases). Trimming pared 4 bases from V and 3 bases from J, leaving 10 bases between. CDR3 length: 12 residues. The germline V gene encodes CDR1 SQVTM and CDR2 ANQGSEA. CDR3 nucleotide sequence: TGCAGCGTTGGCACAGGGAACTACGAGCAGTACTTC. Its translation is CSVGTGNYEQYF.

The chain couples TRBV7-2 to TRBJ1-5, with D perhaps matching TRBD1 (5 bases). The CDR3 covers 16 residues. The V end lost 5 bases, the J end lost 2 bases, and 16 bases lay between the germline ends. Germline CDR1 SGHTA, CDR2 FQGNSA. The CDR3 is CASSPSIGGGNQPQHF. CDR3 DNA: TGTGCCAGCAGCCCAAGTATCGGGGGAGGCAATCAGCCCCAGCATTTT.

Of note for this clone: At one end the junction does not follow the germline gene, possibly because of a read error. This chain links TRBV4-1 with TRBJ2-7, with TRBD2 identical over 7 bases. Germline V lookup: CDR1 MGHRA, CDR2 YSYEKL. This CDR3 comprises 16 residues. The CDR3 protein is CASSQDTGEGSHEQYF. The CDR3, as DNA: TGCGCCAGCAGCCAAGATACGGGGGAGGGCTCCCACGAGCAGTACTTC.

The chain links TRBV19 to TRBJ2-6; tentative D call: TRBD1 (6 bases). The germline V gene has CDR1 LNHDA and CDR2 SQIVND (reference sequence). The CDR3 is made up of 16 amino acids. V gave up 5 bases and J gave up 0 bases, with 11 bases separating them. The CDR3 spells CASSGQFFSGANVLTF. Here the CDR3 DNA reads TGTGCCAGTAGTGGACAGTTCTTCTCTGGGGCCAACGTCCTGACTTTC.

The chain combines TRBV19 with TRBJ2-7; 10 nucleotides align to TRBD2. Per germline, CDR1 LNHDA and CDR2 SQIVND (reference sequence). The CDR3 spans 15 residues. The V gene end was trimmed by 8 bases and the J gene end by 8 bases; junction bases not matched to a gene: 15. In DNA form, the CDR3 reads TGTGCCAGTGGCCCTACTAGCGGGGAACCTACGAAGCAGTACTTC. Its protein is CASGPTSGEPTKQYF.

The chain recombines TRBV15 with TRBJ1-5; TRBD1 agrees at 7 bases. This CDR3 comprises 14 residues. The germline V gene has CDR1 LNHNV and CDR2 YYDKDF (reference sequence). V lost 3 bases to trimming and J lost 4 bases; unmatched junction nucleotides: 3. The CDR3 loop is CATSRGQINQPQHF. The CDR3 bases are TGTGCCACCAGCAGGGGACAGATTAATCAGCCCCAGCATTTT.

The J gene is TRBJ1-3, the V gene TRBV6-5; 7 bases are shared with TRBD1. Germline CDR1 reads MNHEY; CDR2 reads SVGAGI. Losses at the gene ends were 4 bases for V and 7 bases for J; bases not matched to a gene: 7. The CDR3 covers 14 residues. CDR3 nucleotides: TGTGCCAGCAGTTCGGAGACAGGGAGGAACACCATATATTTT. It is translated as CASSSETGRNTIYF.